This note documents a single T cell receptor (beta chain) sequence. Its antigen specificity is not known. No base qualities exist here, and no much larger clone lies one base off it. The data were taken from a study of technical replicates of blood from a few donors (dated by TCRdb to the late 2010s). Trimming takes 2 bases off V and 6 bases off J; junction bases not matched to a gene: 7. The germline V gene provides CDR1 MDHEN and CDR2 SYDVKM. From cysteine to phenylalanine, the CDR3 is 16 amino acids long. The read is trimmed to its CDR3 DNA, 48 bases read in frame from base 1. Libraries were constructed by the immunoSEQ multiplex PCR assay. TCRdb mirrors the immuneACCESS table, restricted to in-frame sequences. Some clones are absent from its copies; in checked studies, under half trace to an unresolved V gene, and the reason for the others is unknown. Across this sample there are roughly 70,000 clones, with approximately 96% seen only once. Of the sample, 0.39% falls within the top ten clones.

The chain is encoded by TRBV28 joined to TRBJ2-1; a stretch of 10 junction bases matches TRBD2. The TCR comes from a human donor in good health. The sequenced sample consisted of T cells isolated from PBMCs. The nucleotide sequence is given as TGTGCCAGCAGTTTAAGGTTTCCTAGCGGGAGCAATGAGCAGTTCTTC. The translation is CASSLRFPSGSNEQFF.